This TCR beta chain is from a study of blood T cell repertoires in COVID-19. The wider study: The origin of the acute and convalescent COVID-19 samples was the United States, Italy and Spain. T cells, B-cell-depleted T cells, or PBMCs supplied cDNA or gDNA.

Only in-frame clones appear in the TCRdb table, and some are missing; sequencing was by immunoSEQ multiplex PCR. The data contain fewer than 350,000 clones, around 88% of them singletons. Seattle patients were enrolled during active infection and followed longitudinally. There are 14 residues in the CDR3. V was clipped by 6 bases and J by 8 bases; unmatched bases: 7. Germline values: CDR1 LNHDA, CDR2 SQIVND (reference sequence). The receptor's source is a woman younger than 45 with COVID-19, enrolled during active disease. The gene calls are TRBV19 and TRBJ2-1; 10 bases line up with TRBD2. The sequencing input was peripheral blood. CDR3 residues: CASSGTSVKDEQFF. CDR3 bases: TGTGCCAGTAGCGGGACTAGCGTGAAGGATGAGCAGTTCTTC.